This TCR beta chain was identified during a study of CD8+CD57+ T cells in acquired aplastic anemia. The overall study: Quantities of DNA derived from sorted CD4+ and CD8+ cells averaged 3.2 ug. Approximately 9.9 million reads, on average, were obtained for CD4+ cells from healthy donors.

A word on this clonotype: Its antigen is still unknown.

The germline V and J ends were trimmed by 3 bases and 7 bases, with 22 bases remaining between them. The CDR3 sequence is 18 residues long. Germline values: CDR1 WNHNN, CDR2 SYGVQD (reference sequence). Regarding the study as a whole: Levels of CD8+ Simpson's diversity were not significantly distinct in patients versus controls. Overlap between patients and controls comprised twenty-nine CD8+ CDR3 sequences.

The use of genomic DNA as template underpinned the TCR beta VDJ and CDR3 profiling. TCRdb re-called the reads through MiXCR, storing one row per CDR3 protein. The sample carries about 160,000 distinct CDR3 sequences, around 45% recorded once. The sequence derives from a human donor in good health. Sequencing input: sorted CD4+, CD8+, or CD8+CD57+ T cells (not recorded which) from PBMCs. The chain couples TRBV10-1 to TRBJ1-6, with D perhaps matching TRBD1 (6 bases). The CDR3 spells CASSDGYSDSRLNSPLHF. The CDR3 DNA reads TGCGCCAGCAGTGACGGCTATTCGGACAGTCGCCTGAATTCACCCCTCCACTTT.